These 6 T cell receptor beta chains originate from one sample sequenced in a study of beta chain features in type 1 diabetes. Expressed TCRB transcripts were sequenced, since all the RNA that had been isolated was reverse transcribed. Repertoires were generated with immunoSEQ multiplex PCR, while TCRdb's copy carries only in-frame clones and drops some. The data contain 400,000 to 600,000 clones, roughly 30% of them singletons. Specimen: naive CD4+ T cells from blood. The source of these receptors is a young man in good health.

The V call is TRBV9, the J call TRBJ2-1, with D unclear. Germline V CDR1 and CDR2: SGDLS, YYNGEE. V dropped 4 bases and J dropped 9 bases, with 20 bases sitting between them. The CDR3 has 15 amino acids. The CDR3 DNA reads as TGTGCCAGCAGCCTAAGAGATATAGTTTTGGCTGAGCAGTTCTTC. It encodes CASSLRDIVLAEQFF.

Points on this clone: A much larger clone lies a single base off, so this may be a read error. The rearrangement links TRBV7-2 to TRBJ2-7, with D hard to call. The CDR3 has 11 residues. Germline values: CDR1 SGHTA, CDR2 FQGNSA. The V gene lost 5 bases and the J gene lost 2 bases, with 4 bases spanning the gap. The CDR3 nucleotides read TGTGCCAGCAGCCCCACCTACGAGCAGTACTTC. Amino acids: CASSPTYEQYF. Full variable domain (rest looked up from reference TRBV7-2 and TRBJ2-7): GAGVSQSPSNKVTEKGKDVELRCDPISGHTALYWYRQSLGQGLEFLIYFQGNSAPDKSGLPSDRFSAERTGGSVSTLTIQRTQQEDSAVYLCASSPTYEQYFGPGTRLTVT.

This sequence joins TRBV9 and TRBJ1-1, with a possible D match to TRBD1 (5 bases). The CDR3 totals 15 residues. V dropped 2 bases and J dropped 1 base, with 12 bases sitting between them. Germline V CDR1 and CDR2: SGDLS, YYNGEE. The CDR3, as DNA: TGTGCCAGCAGCGTCGACGGAACAGGGAACACTGAAGCTTTCTTT. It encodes CASSVDGTGNTEAFF.

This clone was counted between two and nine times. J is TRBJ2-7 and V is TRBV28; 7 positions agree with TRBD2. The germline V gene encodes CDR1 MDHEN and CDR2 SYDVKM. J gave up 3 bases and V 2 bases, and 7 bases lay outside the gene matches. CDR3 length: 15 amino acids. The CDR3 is CASSLPLGDYYEQYF. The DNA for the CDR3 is TGTGCCAGCAGTTTACCCCTAGGGGACTACTACGAGCAGTACTTC.

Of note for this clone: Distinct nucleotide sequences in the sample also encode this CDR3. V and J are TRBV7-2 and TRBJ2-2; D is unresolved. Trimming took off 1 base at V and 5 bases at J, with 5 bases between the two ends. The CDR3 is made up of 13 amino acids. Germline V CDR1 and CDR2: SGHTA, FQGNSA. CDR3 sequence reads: CASSLVSTGELFF. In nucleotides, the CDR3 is TGTGCCAGCAGCTTAGTTTCGACCGGGGAGCTGTTTTTT.

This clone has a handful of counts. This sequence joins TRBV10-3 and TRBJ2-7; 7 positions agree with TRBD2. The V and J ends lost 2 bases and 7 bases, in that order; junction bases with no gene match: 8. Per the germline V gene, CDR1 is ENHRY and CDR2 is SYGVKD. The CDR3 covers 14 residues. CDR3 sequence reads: CAISEERTSHEQYF. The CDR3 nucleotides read TGTGCCATCAGTGAGGAACGGACTAGTCATGAGCAGTACTTC.